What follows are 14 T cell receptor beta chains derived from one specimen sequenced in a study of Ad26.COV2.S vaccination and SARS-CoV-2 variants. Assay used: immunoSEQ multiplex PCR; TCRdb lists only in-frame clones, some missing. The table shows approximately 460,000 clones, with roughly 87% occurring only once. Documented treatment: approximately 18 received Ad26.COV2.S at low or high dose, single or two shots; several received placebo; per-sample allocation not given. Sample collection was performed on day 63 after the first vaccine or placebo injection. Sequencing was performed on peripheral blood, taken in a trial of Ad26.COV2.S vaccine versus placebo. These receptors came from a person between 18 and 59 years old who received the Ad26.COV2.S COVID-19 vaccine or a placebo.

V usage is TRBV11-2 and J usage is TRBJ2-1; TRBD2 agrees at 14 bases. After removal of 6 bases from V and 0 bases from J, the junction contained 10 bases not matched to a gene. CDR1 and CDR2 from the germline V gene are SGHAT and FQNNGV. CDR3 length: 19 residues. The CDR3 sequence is CASRRTSGRPQSSYNEQFF. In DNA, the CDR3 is TGTGCCAGCAGACGGACTAGCGGGAGGCCCCAAAGCTCCTACAATGAGCAGTTCTTC.

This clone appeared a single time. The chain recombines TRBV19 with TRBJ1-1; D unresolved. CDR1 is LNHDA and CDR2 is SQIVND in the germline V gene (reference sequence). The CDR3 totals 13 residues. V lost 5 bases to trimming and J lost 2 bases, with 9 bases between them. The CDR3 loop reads CASSAGFNTEAFF. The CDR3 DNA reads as TGTGCCAGTAGTGCTGGGTTCAACACTGAAGCTTTCTTT.

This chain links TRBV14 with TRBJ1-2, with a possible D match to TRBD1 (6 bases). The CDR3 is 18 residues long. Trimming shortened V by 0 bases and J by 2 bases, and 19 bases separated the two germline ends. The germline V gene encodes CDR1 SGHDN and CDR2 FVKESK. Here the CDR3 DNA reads TGTGCCAGCAGCCAAGATAGGCCTTGGGCGAGGGGGAACTATGGCTACACCTTC. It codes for CASSQDRPWARGNYGYTF.

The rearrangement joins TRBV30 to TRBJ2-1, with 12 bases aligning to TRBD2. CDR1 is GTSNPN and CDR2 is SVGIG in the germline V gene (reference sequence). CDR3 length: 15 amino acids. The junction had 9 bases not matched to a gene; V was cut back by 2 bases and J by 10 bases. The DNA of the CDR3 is TGTGCCTGGAGTCAAGGACTAGCGGGGTTGTGGGAGCAGTTCTTC. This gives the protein CAWSQGLAGLWEQFF.

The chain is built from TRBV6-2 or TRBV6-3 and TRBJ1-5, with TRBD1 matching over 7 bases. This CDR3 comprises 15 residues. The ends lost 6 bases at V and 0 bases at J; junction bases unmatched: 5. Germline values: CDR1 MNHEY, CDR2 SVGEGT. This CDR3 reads CASSKTGNSNQPQHF. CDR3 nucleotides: TGTGCCAGCAGCAAGACAGGGAATAGCAATCAGCCCCAGCATTTT.

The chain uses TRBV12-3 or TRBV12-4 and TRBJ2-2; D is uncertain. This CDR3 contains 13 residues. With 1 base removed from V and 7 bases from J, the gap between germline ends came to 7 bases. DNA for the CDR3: TGTGCCAGCAGTTTAGGGGTCAGCGGGGAGCTGTTTTTT. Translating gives CASSLGVSGELFF.

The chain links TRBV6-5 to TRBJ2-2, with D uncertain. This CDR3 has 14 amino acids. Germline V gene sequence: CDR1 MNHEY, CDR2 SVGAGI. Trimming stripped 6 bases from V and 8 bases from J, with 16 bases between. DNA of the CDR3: TGTGCCAGCAGATACCGGGCCCCTAGAGGGGAGCTGTTTTTT. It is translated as CASRYRAPRGELFF.

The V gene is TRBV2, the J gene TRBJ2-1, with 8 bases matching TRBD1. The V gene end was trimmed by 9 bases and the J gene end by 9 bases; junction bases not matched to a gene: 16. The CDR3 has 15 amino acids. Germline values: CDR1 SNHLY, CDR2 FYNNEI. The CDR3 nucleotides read TGTGCCAGTCAAGTTACCGGGACAGGTGTAGGTGAGCAGTTCTTC. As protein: CASQVTGTGVGEQFF.

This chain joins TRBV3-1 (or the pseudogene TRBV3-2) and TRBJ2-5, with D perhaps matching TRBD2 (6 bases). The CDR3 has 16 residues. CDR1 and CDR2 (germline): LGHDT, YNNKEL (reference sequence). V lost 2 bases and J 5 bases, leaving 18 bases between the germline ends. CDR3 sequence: CASSQNGDSLGETQYF. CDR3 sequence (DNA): TGTGCCAGCAGCCAAAATGGGGACTCCCTGGGGGAGACCCAGTACTTC.

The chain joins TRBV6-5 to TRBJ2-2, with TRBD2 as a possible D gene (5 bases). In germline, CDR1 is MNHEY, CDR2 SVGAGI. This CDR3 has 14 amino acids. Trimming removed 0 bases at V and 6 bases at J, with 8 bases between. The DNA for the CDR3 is TGTGCCAGCAGTTACTCCTGGGAGTCCGGGGAGCTGTTTTTT. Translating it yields CASSYSWESGELFF.

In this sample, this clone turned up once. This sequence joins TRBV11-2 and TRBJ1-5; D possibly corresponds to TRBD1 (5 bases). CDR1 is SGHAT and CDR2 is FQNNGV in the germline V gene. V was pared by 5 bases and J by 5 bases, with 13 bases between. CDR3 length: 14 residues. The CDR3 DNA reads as TGTGCCAGCAGCGTAACGGCGGGGGATCAGCCCCAGCATTTT. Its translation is CASSVTAGDQPQHF.

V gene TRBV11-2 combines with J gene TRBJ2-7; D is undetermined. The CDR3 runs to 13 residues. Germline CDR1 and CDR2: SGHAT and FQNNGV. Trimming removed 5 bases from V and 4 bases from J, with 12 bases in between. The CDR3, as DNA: TGTGCCAGCAGCCATACCCCCCGTTACGAGCAGTACTTC. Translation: CASSHTPRYEQYF. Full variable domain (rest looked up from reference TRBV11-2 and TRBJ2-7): EAGVAQSPRYKIIEKRQSVAFWCNPISGHATLYWYQQILGQGPKLLIQFQNNGVVDDSQLPKDRFSAERLKGVDSTLKIQPAKLEDSAVYLCASSHTPRYEQYFGPGTRLTVT.

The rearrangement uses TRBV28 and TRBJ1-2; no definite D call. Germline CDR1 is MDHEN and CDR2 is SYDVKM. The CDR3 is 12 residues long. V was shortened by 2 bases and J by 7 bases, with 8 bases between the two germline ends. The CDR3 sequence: CASSLGLGGYTF. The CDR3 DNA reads TGTGCCAGCAGTTTAGGGCTAGGTGGCTACACCTTC.

CDR3 sequence reads: CATSGRTGVTDTQYF. DNA of the CDR3: TGTGCCACCAGTGGAAGGACAGGGGTCACAGATACGCAGTATTTT. The genes are TRBV24-1 and TRBJ2-3; 9 nucleotides align to TRBD1. Germline CDR1 KGHDR, CDR2 SFDVKD. Unmatched junction bases numbered 4, after V lost 5 bases and J lost 2 bases. CDR3 size: 15 residues.